This TCR beta chain appears in the sequencing data of a study of blood T cell repertoires in COVID-19. The overall study: Sites in the United States, Italy and Spain provided acute and convalescent COVID-19 samples. T cells, B-cell-depleted T cells, or PBMCs provided the cDNA or gDNA that served as material.

The CDR3 spans 17 residues. CDR1 is MNHEY, CDR2 SMNVEV, per germline (reference sequence). V shed 4 bases and J 5 bases; nucleotides not matched to a gene: 9. Authors' analysis steps: Using reference gene primer amplification, nucleated cell counts were estimated. Profiled with immunoSEQ multiplex PCR; TCRdb holds only in-frame clones, not every one. V and J calls and clone size are copied from that table; D and trimming were computed from the DNA. The sample contains fewer than 45,000 clones, roughly nine tenths of which appear only once. Sequenced material: peripheral blood. The clonotype was recovered from a human donor in a cohort sampled during active COVID-19. V usage is TRBV27 and J usage is TRBJ2-1; 12 nucleotides agree with TRBD2. In DNA, the CDR3 is TGTGCCAGCAGTTGGCTAGCGGGAGGGCCCCCTCACAATGAGCAGTTCTTC. Translation gives CASSWLAGGPPHNEQFF.